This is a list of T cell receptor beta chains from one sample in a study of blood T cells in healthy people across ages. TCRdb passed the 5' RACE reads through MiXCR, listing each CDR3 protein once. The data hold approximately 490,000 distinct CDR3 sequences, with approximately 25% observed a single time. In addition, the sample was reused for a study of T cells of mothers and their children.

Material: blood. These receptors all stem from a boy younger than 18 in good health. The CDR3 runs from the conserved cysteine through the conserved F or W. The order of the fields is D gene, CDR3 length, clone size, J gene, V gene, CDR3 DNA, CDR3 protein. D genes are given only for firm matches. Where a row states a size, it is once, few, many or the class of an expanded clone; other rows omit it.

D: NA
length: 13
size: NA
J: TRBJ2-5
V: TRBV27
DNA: TGTGCCAGCAGCGAAACGGGGTACAGCTCCTCGTACTTC
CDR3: CASSETGYSSSYF

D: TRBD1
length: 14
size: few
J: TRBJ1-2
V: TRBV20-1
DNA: TGCAGTGCTAGAGATATTCAGGGGGCGCGGGGCTACACCTTC
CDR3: CSARDIQGARGYTF

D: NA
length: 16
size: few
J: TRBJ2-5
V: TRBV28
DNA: TGTGCCAGCAGTCCAAGTCTAGAACTATCCCAAGAGACCCAGTACTTC
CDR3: CASSPSLELSQETQYF

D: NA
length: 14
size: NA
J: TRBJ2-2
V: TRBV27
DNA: TGTGCCAGCAGTTTCATGGGGGTCACCGGGGAGCTGTTTTTT
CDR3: CASSFMGVTGELFF

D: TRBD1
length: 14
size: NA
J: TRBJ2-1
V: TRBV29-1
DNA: TGCAGCGTTGTTAGACAGGGGGCGGACAATGAGCAGTTCTTC
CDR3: CSVVRQGADNEQFF

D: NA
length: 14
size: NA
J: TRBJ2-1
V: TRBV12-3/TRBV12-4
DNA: TGTGCCAGCAGTTCAGACAGATCCTACAATGAGCAGTTCTTC
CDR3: CASSSDRSYNEQFF

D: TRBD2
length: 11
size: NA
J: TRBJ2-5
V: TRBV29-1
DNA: TGCAGCGTGCGACTAGCGGGAGACCTGTACTTC
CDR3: CSVRLAGDLYF

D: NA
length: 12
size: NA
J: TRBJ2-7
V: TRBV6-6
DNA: TGTGCCAGCAGGACTCAGGGTTACGAGCAGTACTTC
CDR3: CASRTQGYEQYF

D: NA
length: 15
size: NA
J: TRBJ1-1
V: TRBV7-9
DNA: TGTGCCAGCAGCCCCGCGCAGGGGATGAACACTGAAGCTTTCTTT
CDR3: CASSPAQGMNTEAFF

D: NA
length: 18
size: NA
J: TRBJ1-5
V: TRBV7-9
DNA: TGTGCCAGCAGCTTAGGTGGACCGGGACTGGGGGTAAATCAGCCCCAGCATTTT
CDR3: CASSLGGPGLGVNQPQHF

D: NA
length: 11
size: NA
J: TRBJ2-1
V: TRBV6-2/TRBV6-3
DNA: TGTGCCAGCAGCATATACGATGAGCAGTTCTTC
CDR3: CASSIYDEQFF

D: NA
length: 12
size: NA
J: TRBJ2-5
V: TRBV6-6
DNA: TGTGCCAGCATAACAGGGAAAGAGACCCAGTACTTC
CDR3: CASITGKETQYF

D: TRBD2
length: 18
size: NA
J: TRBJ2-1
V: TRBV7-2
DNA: TGTGCCAGCAGCCTAGGGACTAGCGGGGGGGTCTCCTACAATGAGCAGTTCTTC
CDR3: CASSLGTSGGVSYNEQFF

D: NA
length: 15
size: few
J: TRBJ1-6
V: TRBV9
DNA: TGTGCCAGCAGCGTAGACCCGGGGGCTGGTTCACCCCTCCACTTT
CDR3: CASSVDPGAGSPLHF